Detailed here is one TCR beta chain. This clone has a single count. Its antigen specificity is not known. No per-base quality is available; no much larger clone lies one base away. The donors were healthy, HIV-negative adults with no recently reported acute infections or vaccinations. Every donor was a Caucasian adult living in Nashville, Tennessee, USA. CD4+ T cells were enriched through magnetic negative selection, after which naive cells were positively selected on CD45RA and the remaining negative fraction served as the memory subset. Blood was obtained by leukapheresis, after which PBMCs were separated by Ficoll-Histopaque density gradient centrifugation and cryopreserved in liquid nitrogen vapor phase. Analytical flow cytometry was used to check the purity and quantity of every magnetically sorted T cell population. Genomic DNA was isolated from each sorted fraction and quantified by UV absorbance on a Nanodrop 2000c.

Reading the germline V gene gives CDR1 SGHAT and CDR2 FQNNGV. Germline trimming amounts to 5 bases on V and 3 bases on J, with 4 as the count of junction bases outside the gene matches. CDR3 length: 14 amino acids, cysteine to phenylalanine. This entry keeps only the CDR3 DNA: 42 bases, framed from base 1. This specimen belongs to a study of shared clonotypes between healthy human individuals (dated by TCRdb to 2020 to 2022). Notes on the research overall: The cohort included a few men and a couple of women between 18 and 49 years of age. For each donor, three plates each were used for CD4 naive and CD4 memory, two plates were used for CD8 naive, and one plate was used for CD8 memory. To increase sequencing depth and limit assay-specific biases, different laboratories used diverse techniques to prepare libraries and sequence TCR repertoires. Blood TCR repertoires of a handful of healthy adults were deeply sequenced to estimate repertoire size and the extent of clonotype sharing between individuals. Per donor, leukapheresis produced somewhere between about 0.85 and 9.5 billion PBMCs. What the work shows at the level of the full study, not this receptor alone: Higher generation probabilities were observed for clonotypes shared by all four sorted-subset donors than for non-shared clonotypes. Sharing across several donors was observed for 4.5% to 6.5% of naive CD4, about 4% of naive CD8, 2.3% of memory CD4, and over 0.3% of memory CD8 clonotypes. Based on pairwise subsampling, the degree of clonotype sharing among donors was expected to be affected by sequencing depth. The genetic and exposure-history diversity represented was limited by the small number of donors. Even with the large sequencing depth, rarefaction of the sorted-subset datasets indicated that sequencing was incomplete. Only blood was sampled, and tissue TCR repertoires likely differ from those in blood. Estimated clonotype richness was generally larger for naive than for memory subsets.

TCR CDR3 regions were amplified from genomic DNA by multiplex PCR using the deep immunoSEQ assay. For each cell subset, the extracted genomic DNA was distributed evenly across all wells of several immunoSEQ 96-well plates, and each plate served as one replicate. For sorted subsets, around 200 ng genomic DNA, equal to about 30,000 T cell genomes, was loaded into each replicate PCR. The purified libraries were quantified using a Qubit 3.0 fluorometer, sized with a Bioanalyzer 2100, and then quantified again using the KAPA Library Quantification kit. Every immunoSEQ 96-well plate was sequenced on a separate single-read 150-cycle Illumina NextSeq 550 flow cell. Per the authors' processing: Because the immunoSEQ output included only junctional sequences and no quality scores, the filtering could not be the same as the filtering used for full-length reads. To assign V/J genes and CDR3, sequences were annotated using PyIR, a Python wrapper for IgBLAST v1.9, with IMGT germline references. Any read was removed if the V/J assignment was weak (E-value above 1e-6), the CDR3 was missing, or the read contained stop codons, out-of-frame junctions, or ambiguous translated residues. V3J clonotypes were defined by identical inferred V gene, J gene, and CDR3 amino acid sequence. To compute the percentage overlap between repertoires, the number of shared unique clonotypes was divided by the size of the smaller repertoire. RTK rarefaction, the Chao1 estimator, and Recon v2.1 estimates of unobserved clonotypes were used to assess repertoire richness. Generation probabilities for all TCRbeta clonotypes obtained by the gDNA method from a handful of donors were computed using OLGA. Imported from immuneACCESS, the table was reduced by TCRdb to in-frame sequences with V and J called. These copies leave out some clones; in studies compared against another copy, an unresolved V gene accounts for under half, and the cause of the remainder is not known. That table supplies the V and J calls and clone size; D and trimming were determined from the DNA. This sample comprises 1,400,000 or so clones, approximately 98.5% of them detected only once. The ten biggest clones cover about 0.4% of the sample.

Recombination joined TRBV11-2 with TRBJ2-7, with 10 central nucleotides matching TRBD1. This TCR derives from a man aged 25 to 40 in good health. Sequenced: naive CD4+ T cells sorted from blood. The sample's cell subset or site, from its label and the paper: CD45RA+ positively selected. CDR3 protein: CASSRTGGVYEQYF. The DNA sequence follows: TGTGCCAGCAGCCGGACAGGGGGGGTCTACGAGCAGTACTTC.